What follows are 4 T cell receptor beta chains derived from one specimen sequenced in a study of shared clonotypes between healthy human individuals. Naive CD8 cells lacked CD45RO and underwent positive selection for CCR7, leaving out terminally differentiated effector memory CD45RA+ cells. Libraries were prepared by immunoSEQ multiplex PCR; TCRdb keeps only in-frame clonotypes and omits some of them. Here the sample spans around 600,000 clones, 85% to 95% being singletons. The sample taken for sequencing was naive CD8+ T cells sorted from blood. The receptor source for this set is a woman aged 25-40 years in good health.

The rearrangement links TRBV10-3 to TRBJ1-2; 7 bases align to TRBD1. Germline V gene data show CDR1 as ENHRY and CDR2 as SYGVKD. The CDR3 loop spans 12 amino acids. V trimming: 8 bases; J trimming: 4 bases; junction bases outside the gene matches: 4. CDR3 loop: CAIQGDSYGYTF. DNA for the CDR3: TGTGCCATCCAGGGGGATTCCTATGGCTACACCTTC.

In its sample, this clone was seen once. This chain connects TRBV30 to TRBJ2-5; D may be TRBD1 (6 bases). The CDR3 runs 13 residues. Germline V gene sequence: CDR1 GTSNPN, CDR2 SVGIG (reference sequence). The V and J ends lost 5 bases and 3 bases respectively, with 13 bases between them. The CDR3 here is CAWHPGTKETQYF. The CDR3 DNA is TGTGCCTGGCATCCTGGGACAAAAGAGACCCAGTACTTC.

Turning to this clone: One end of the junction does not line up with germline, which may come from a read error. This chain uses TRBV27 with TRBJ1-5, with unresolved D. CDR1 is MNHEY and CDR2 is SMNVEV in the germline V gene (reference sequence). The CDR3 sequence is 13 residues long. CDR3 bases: TGTGCCAGCAGTTTATACCCTAATCAGCTCCAGCATTTT. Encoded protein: CASSLYPNQLQHF.

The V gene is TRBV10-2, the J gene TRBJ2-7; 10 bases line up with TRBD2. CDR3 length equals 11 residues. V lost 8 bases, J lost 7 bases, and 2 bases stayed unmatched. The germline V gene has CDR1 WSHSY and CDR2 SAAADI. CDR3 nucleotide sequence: TGCGCCAGCTTACTAGCGGGGGAGCAGTACTTC. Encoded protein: CASLLAGEQYF.